Listed here is a single TCR beta chain. Ten or more counts support this clonotype. Its antigen specificity is not known. Within one base of it there is no much larger clone, and no base qualities were kept. This specimen comes from a study of blood T cells in healthy people across ages (dated by TCRdb to 2013 to 2016). Concerning the study at large: In model experiments, roughly one uniquely barcoded TCR beta cDNA molecule per two T cells was captured by template switching. The study measured age-related changes in TCR beta repertoire diversity using deep sequencing normalized with unique cDNA molecular identifiers. Four age groups were formed from the donors: young (average approximately 17 years), middle-aged (just under 40), aged (over 55) and long-lived (82). Donors of different ages were randomly distributed across sequencing lanes to avoid experimental bias. Using the same blood draw, the study looked at two additional independent replicas of 1 million unique cDNA reads for two donors, one aged 18 to 30 and the other aged 80 or older.

CDR1 DFQATT and CDR2 SNEGSKA were looked up in the germline V gene (reference sequence). Reading from cysteine to phenylalanine, the CDR3 counts 16 amino acids. The entry retains the CDR3 DNA only, 48 bases that are in frame from base 1. The germline V and J ends show losses of 4 bases and 1 base respectively, and no gene match explains 11 bases of the junction. The library was produced with 5' RACE. This sample was sequenced with an Illumina HiSeq 2500. A second PCR of about 7 to 12 cycles was performed with a sample-barcoded 5' primer and a J-beta primer mix. A template-switch 5' adaptor carrying 12 random nucleotides introduced a unique molecular identifier onto each TCR beta cDNA molecule. At least 3 million CDR3-containing paired-end reads were obtained from each sample. First-strand cDNA was synthesized from all RNA with the Mint cDNA synthesis kit, primed by a TRBC-specific oligonucleotide. Following uracil-DNA glycosylase treatment, all cDNA underwent a first 18-cycle PCR with the universal primers M1SS and BC2_uni_R. In the authors' own workflow: Normalization of each sample was performed by random selection of 1 million high-quality reads, each carrying a distinct molecular identifier. Instead of being binned into consensus sequences, reads that shared molecular identifiers were thrown out. MiTCR, run with a Q25 quality threshold and the strictest error-elimination algorithm, handled CDR3 identification, clonotype clustering and error correction. A nonparametric unseen species model with Euler transformation was used to estimate lower-bound total TCR beta diversity. Using fastp trimming at Q25 and MiXCR clonotype assembly, TCRdb reanalyzed the public sequencing data and kept in-frame beta chains. Rows are unified per CDR3 protein, each entry keeping the most common DNA and genes. TCRdb's processing, not the study's, gives the V and J calls here. Counted in this sample were approximately 800,000 distinct CDR3 sequences; roughly 56% of them appeared once. 25% to 30% of the sample goes to the ten largest clones.

General conclusions and limits of the study: As age increased, observed TCR beta diversity per million T cells dropped in a roughly linear way, and a significant reduction was already evident by age 40. Because donor CMV infection status was unknown, age-related changes in expanded clonotypes were potentially confounded. The percentage of naive T cells measured by flow cytometry correlated strongly with observed TCR beta diversity. Bulk unsorted PBMC profiling prevented conclusive comparison of naive and antigen-experienced compartments. Compared with the aged group, the long-lived group had more naive CD4+ T cells, fewer expanded clones and increased TCR diversity, suggesting age selection. Estimates of total diversity based on one million sequenced T cells were considered lower bounds and underestimates.

Systemically healthy Caucasian individuals from Russia, 39 in total and aged about 6 to 100 years, were included as donors. Roughly 9 milliliters of peripheral blood were drawn from each donor into EDTA-treated Vacutainer tubes. Ficoll-Paque density-gradient centrifugation was used to isolate PBMCs, with at least 6 million per sample. Total RNA, at least 6 micrograms per sample, was extracted from PBMCs with Trizol reagent. The percentages of naive CD45RAhigh/CD27high T cells were determined by flow cytometry on a PBMC aliquot from every donor. This sequence originates from a man in his forties in good health. The sequencing input was blood. The rearranged segments are TRBV20-1 and TRBJ2-7; TRBD2 fits 9 bases in the junction. DNA sequence: TGCAGTGCTAAAGGCGGTAGCGGGGGATTTTCCTACGAGCAGTACTTC. Its protein is CSAKGGSGGFSYEQYF.